This T cell receptor beta chain is from a study of cytomegalovirus exposure and HLA in healthy donors. As for the study in general: According to later analysis, the same platform produced the 120 or so validation and about 630 first-cohort repertoires.

Study-wide findings and caveats: The tendency of first-cohort TCR clusters to co-occur in the 110 or so validation repertoires emerged from a later analysis.

The CDR3 runs 13 residues. Per the germline V gene, CDR1 is LGHNA and CDR2 is YSLEER. V lost 0 bases and J lost 10, with 10 bases in between. As for this clone: The antigen is not known.

Profiling relied on immunoSEQ multiplex PCR, and the TCRdb table lists in-frame clones only, not all of them. The sample holds about 330,000 clones, roughly nine tenths seen once. The V and J genes are TRBV4-3 and TRBJ2-1, with D possibly TRBD2 on 6 matching bases. This clonotype was obtained from a woman younger than 45 in good health and CMV-seropositive. The sample was PBMCs. The CDR3 DNA reads as TGCGCCAGCAGCCAAGATTCAGGACTAGAGCAGTTCTTC. It specifies CASSQDSGLEQFF.